Each of the 19 T cell receptor beta chains below was sequenced from the same sample in a study of cytomegalovirus exposure and HLA in healthy donors. The PCR used 60 Vbeta and 13 Jbeta primers. Assay used: immunoSEQ multiplex PCR; TCRdb lists only in-frame clones, some missing. The sample consists of over 100,000 clones, 75% to 80% of them appearing once. Sequencing used PBMCs. Receptor source: a male donor in good health and CMV-seropositive.

V gene TRBV28 combines with J gene TRBJ2-2; 11 positions agree with TRBD2. V shed 5 bases and J 3 bases; nucleotides not matched to a gene: 11. CDR3 length: 18 amino acids. CDR1 is MDHEN and CDR2 is SYDVKM in the germline V gene. For the CDR3, the DNA is TGTGCCAGCAGTGTAGCGGGAGGGCCAGGGAGGGACACCGGGGAGCTGTTTTTT. This sequence encodes CASSVAGGPGRDTGELFF.

J is TRBJ2-5 and V is TRBV5-1; 10 nucleotides match TRBD1. In germline, CDR1 is SGHRS, CDR2 YFSETQ. The junction had 8 bases not matched to a gene; V was cut back by 4 bases and J by 11 bases. This CDR3 region has 13 residues. The CDR3 DNA follows: TGCGCCAGCAGCGCCGGGACAGGGGTAGAGCAGTACTTC. It encodes CASSAGTGVEQYF.

This chain links TRBV6-1 with TRBJ2-1; tentative D call: TRBD1 (5 bases). The CDR3 spans 17 residues. V was pared by 0 bases and J by 5 bases, with 17 bases between. Germline CDR1 MNHNS, CDR2 SASEGT. CDR3 in amino acids: CASSEAKGRLTHNEQFF. The DNA for the CDR3 is TGTGCCAGCAGTGAAGCCAAGGGGCGGCTAACCCACAATGAGCAGTTCTTC.

This clone was detected only once. V is TRBV29-1 and J is TRBJ1-2, with D possibly being TRBD1 (5 bases). The V end was cut by 7 bases, the J end by 5 bases, with 14 bases between. CDR1 is SQVTM and CDR2 is ANQGSEA in the germline V gene. CDR3 length: 12 residues. The CDR3 spells CSGSGRGYGYTF. The CDR3 nucleotides read TGCAGCGGATCAGGACGGGGGTATGGCTACACCTTC.

The CDR3 spells CASSTRLAPDTQYF. The CDR3 DNA reads TGTGCCAGCAGTACCCGACTAGCCCCAGATACGCAGTATTTT. The chain is built from TRBV2 and TRBJ2-3, with 7 bases that match TRBD2. J gave up 4 bases and V 5 bases, and 6 bases lay outside the gene matches. The length of the CDR3 is 14 residues. Looked up from germline, CDR1 is SNHLY and CDR2 is FYNNEI.

The chain employs TRBV19 and TRBJ2-2, with TRBD1 identical over 8 bases. The CDR3 extends over 15 amino acids. Germline V gene sequence: CDR1 LNHDA, CDR2 SQIVND (reference sequence). V was pared by 5 bases and J by 4 bases, with 6 bases of the junction left unmatched. The CDR3 sequence is CASSWGQEATGELFF. Here the CDR3 DNA reads TGTGCCAGTAGTTGGGGACAGGAAGCCACCGGGGAGCTGTTTTTT.

V and J are TRBV19 and TRBJ1-5; TRBD1 agrees at 7 bases. Trimming cost V 7 bases and J 1 base; bases outside gene matches: 10. The germline CDR1 and CDR2 sequences are LNHDA and SQIVND (reference sequence). CDR3 size: 16 residues. The CDR3 spells CASTALGDRSNQPQHF. The CDR3 coding sequence is TGTGCCAGTACCGCCCTAGGGGACAGAAGCAATCAGCCCCAGCATTTT.

The chain combines TRBV28 with TRBJ1-5; D remains unclear. This CDR3 region has 13 residues. V gave up 3 bases and J gave up 3 bases, with 6 bases separating them. Germline CDR1 is MDHEN and CDR2 is SYDVKM. Here the CDR3 DNA reads TGTGCCAGCAGTTTGGGAGTCAATCAGCCCCAGCATTTT. Translating it yields CASSLGVNQPQHF.

The chain combines TRBV28 with TRBJ2-7; 8 nucleotides agree with TRBD2. The CDR3 totals 14 residues. The V and J ends lost 6 bases and 5 bases, in that order; junction bases with no gene match: 9. From germline, CDR1 is MDHEN and CDR2 SYDVKM. The CDR3 here is CASSPPGGGNEQYF. CDR3 nucleotide sequence: TGTGCCAGCAGCCCCCCCGGGGGGGGGAACGAGCAGTACTTC. Together with reference TRBV28 and TRBJ2-7, the CDR3 gives the full variable domain: DVKVTQSSRYLVKRTGEKVFLECVQDMDHENMFWYRQDPGLGLRLIYFSYDVKMKEKGDIPEGYSVSREKKERFSLILESASTNQTSMYLCASSPPGGGNEQYFGPGTRLTVT.

The CDR3 DNA sequence: TGTGCCAGCAGCTTAAGCCCGGACAGTAACTCCAACTATGGCTACACCTTC. Its protein is CASSLSPDSNSNYGYTF. V is TRBV7-2 and J is TRBJ1-2; D perhaps matches TRBD1 (6 bases). The CDR3 contains 17 residues. Trimming took off 2 bases at V and 2 bases at J, with 18 bases between the two ends. The V gene's germline CDR1 is SGHTA and CDR2 FQGNSA.

The rearrangement joins TRBV7-9 to TRBJ2-1; D unresolved. Germline V gene sequence: CDR1 SEHNR, CDR2 FQNEAQ (reference sequence). Trimming cost V 5 bases and J 7 bases, with 9 bases left between them. The CDR3 length is 12 residues. This CDR3 reads CASSIPLNEQFF. The CDR3 DNA reads TGTGCCAGCAGCATTCCCCTGAATGAGCAGTTCTTC.

This rearrangement joins TRBV27 to TRBJ2-1, with 8 bases fitting TRBD2. J gave up 0 bases and V 8 bases, and 6 bases lay outside the gene matches. Germline V gene data show CDR1 as MNHEY and CDR2 as SMNVEV (reference sequence). The CDR3 extends over 15 amino acids. The CDR3 bases are TGTGCCAGCTCATCTAGCGGGTACTCCTACAATGAGCAGTTCTTC. Translation: CASSSSGYSYNEQFF.

The chain joins TRBV5-1 to TRBJ2-2, with TRBD1 as a possible D gene (6 bases). Per germline, CDR1 SGHRS and CDR2 YFSETQ. The length of the CDR3 is 17 residues. The ends were cut back, 2 bases at V and 5 bases at J, with 19 bases in the middle. The CDR3 DNA follows: TGCGCCAGCAGCTTTGCCCCGGGGCAGGGGTGGACCGGGGAGCTGTTTTTT. Its protein product is CASSFAPGQGWTGELFF.

To note about this clone: The sample contains more than one DNA sequence encoding this CDR3. The chain uses TRBV4-2 and TRBJ2-7; 11 bases map to TRBD2. V was pared by 0 bases and J by 4 bases, with 5 bases of the junction left unmatched. The CDR3 covers 16 residues. The germline V gene encodes CDR1 LGHNA and CDR2 YNFKEQ. DNA for the CDR3: TGTGCCAGCAGCCAAGATCGAACTAGCGGGAGTTACGAGCAGTACTTC. It translates to CASSQDRTSGSYEQYF.

The chain employs TRBV9 and TRBJ2-7; 9 bases line up with TRBD1. The CDR3 extends over 13 amino acids. With V trimmed by 3 bases and J by 5 bases, 3 bases remained unmatched. The germline V gene has CDR1 SGDLS and CDR2 YYNGEE. CDR3 bases: TGTGCCAGCAGCGACACAGGGGGCAACGAGCAGTACTTC. Amino acids: CASSDTGGNEQYF.

V gene TRBV6-6 combines with J gene TRBJ2-3, with D possibly TRBD2 on 6 matching bases. The V gene's germline CDR1 is MNHNY and CDR2 SVGAGI (reference sequence). The V end was cut by 7 bases, the J end by 2 bases, with 13 bases between. The CDR3 is made up of 14 amino acids. The chain's CDR3 is CASTRGGLTDTQYF. DNA for the CDR3: TGTGCCAGCACGCGGGGTGGACTCACAGATACGCAGTATTTT.

This clone turned up a few times. CDR3 loop: CASSYDGTGHQPQHF. CDR3 DNA: TGTGCCAGTAGTTATGATGGGACAGGGCATCAGCCCCAGCATTTT. The chain employs TRBV19 and TRBJ1-5, with 9 bases fitting TRBD1. With V trimmed by 5 bases and J by 5 bases, 7 bases remained unmatched. The CDR3 runs to 15 residues. Germline loops: CDR1 LNHDA, CDR2 SQIVND (reference sequence).

This chain connects TRBV5-3 to TRBJ2-5, with 9 bases identical to TRBD2. TRBV5-3 is marked as an open reading frame, function uncertain. The V gene end was trimmed by 0 bases and the J gene end by 0 bases; junction bases not matched to a gene: 9. This CDR3 has 18 residues. CDR3 DNA: TGTGCCAGAAGCTTGGGGGGACTAGCACCCTCGTACCAAGAGACCCAGTACTTC. Encoded protein: CARSLGGLAPSYQETQYF.

The chain is built from TRBV10-1 and TRBJ2-7; 12 bases match TRBD2. Trimming removed 6 bases from V and 6 bases from J; junction bases left unmatched: 0. In germline, CDR1 is WNHNN, CDR2 SYGVQD (reference sequence). The CDR3 contains 12 residues. In DNA form, the CDR3 reads TGCGCCAGCAGGACTAGCGGGAGCGAGCAGTACTTC. Its protein product is CASRTSGSEQYF.